The source of this TCR beta chain is a study of cytomegalovirus exposure and HLA in healthy donors. The PCR contained 60 Vbeta and 13 Jbeta primers. Assay used: immunoSEQ multiplex PCR; TCRdb lists only in-frame clones, some missing. The specimen's table records 180,000 or so clones. V lost 7 bases and J 2 bases, leaving 15 bases between the germline ends. CDR3 length equals 14 residues. The V gene's germline CDR1 is MNHNS and CDR2 SASEGT. To note about this clone: Its matching antigen is unknown.

Study-level results: Data from an earlier analysis indicated that most TCR beta V segments were productive either about 87% or about 30% of the time.

The sample consisted of PBMCs. The V call is TRBV6-1, the J call TRBJ2-7; a weak D match, TRBD1 (6 bases). The clonotype originates from a woman under 30 in good health and CMV-seropositive. The CDR3 is CASNHGSGAYEQYF. The CDR3 DNA is TGTGCCAGCAACCACGGATCAGGGGCCTACGAGCAGTACTTC.